These 22 T cell receptor beta chains were all obtained from the same sample, sequenced in a study of STAT5B mutations in CD4+ large granular lymphocyte leukemia (dated by TCRdb to 2021 to 2024). Receptors were amplified or captured by the immunoSEQ multiplex PCR assay. The clones in this table, taken by TCRdb from immuneACCESS, are in-frame only. Not every clone is retained; where verified, under half of the shortfall comes from an unresolved V gene, and the cause of the rest is unknown. Counted in this sample were 30,000 to 40,000 clones; 65% to 90% of them appeared once. In total, the top ten clones hold roughly 1.2% of the sample. The sample comprised CD4+ T cells from blood buffy coats. The origin of the receptors is a human donor in good health.

The chain is built from TRBV30 and TRBJ2-3; D unresolved. This CDR3 region has 12 residues. CDR1 and CDR2 from the germline V gene are GTSNPN and SVGIG (reference sequence). Between the trimmed V and J ends, which lost 0 bases and 6 bases, there was a span of 7 bases. Here the CDR3 reads CAWSVSADTQYF. CDR3 bases: TGTGCCTGGAGTGTTAGTGCGGATACGCAGTATTTT.

Worth noting for this clone: One end of the junction is discordant with germline, which a read error may explain. The chain couples TRBV6-4 to TRBJ1-1; D is undetermined. The length of the CDR3 is 14 residues. CDR1 and CDR2 (germline): MRHNA, SNTAGT. DNA of the CDR3: TGTGTCAGCAGTGTCGTGCCCGGATCCACTGAAGCTTTCTTT. This encodes CVSSVVPGSTEAFF.

A single count supports this clone. The genes are TRBV19 and TRBJ1-3; D remains unclear. CDR1 is LNHDA, CDR2 SQIVND, per germline (reference sequence). Between the trimmed V and J ends, which lost 1 base and 1 base, there was a span of 11 bases. The CDR3 sequence is 16 residues long. The CDR3 reads CASSIVGIYSGNTIYF. The CDR3 DNA reads as TGTGCCAGTAGTATAGTTGGCATCTATTCTGGAAACACCATATATTTT. Drawing the rest from reference TRBV19 and TRBJ1-3, the complete variable domain is DGGITQSPKYLFRKEGQNVTLSCEQNLNHDAMYWYRQDPGQGLRLIYYSQIVNDFQKGDIAEGYSVSREKKESFPLTVTSAQKNPTAFYLCASSIVGIYSGNTIYFGEGSWLTVV.

The chain recombines TRBV5-4 with TRBJ2-5; no clear D. The CDR3 length is 14 residues. V lost 4 bases, J lost 5 bases, and 15 bases lay in between. Germline CDR1 SGHNT, CDR2 YYREEE (reference sequence). The CDR3 loop reads CASSPGGVGETQYF. CDR3 DNA sequence: TGTGCCAGCAGCCCGGGTGGGGTAGGGGAGACCCAGTACTTC.

The chain joins TRBV6-6 to TRBJ1-6; TRBD1 aligns across 7 bases. V gave up 7 bases and J gave up 0 bases; unmatched junction bases: 6. The CDR3 runs 16 residues. Germline values: CDR1 MNHNY, CDR2 SVGAGI (reference sequence). The CDR3 DNA reads TGTGCCAGCAACTTCCGGGACAGCTCCTATAATTCACCCCTCCACTTT. Translating it yields CASNFRDSSYNSPLHF.

The chain recombines TRBV5-8 with TRBJ1-1; TRBD1 is a possible D gene (5 bases). CDR1 is SGHTS, CDR2 YDEGEE, per germline. The CDR3 length is 12 residues. V lost 0 bases, J lost 13 bases, and 13 bases lay in between. The CDR3: CASSLGGSGDFF. CDR3 DNA sequence: TGTGCCAGCAGCTTGGGGGGCTCCGGGGATTTCTTT.

V gene TRBV20-1 combines with J gene TRBJ1-2; D is unclear. Germline CDR1 DFQATT, CDR2 SNEGSKA (reference sequence). The CDR3 length is 11 residues. Trimming removed 4 bases at V and 7 bases at J, with 10 bases between. Here the CDR3 reads CSAIIGGGYTF. CDR3 sequence (DNA): TGCAGTGCTATAATCGGCGGTGGCTACACCTTC.

This chain uses TRBV27 with TRBJ2-1; D gene ambiguous. Germline CDR1 and CDR2: MNHEY and SMNVEV (reference sequence). V was trimmed by 4 bases and J by 4 bases, leaving 5 bases between them. The CDR3 is 12 residues long. Written as DNA, the CDR3 is TGTGCCAGCAGTTCAACATACAATGAGCAGTTCTTC. Translated, it gives CASSSTYNEQFF.

The chain is built from TRBV10-3 and TRBJ1-1, with D hard to call. Germline assignment: CDR1 ENHRY and CDR2 SYGVKD. CDR3 length: 14 amino acids. V was cut by 0 bases and J by 5 bases, with 10 bases left in between. The CDR3 loop is CAISESPFSTEAFF. CDR3 DNA: TGTGCCATCAGTGAGTCCCCATTTTCGACTGAAGCTTTCTTT.

This clone was seen more than once but under ten times. CDR3 region: CASSPQGLNTEAFF. CDR3 nucleotides: TGTGCCAGCTCACCACAGGGGTTGAACACTGAAGCTTTCTTT. The rearrangement joins TRBV18 to TRBJ1-1, with D tentatively TRBD1 (5 bases). The CDR3 length is 14 residues. With 1 base removed from V and 0 bases from J, the gap between germline ends came to 6 bases. CDR1 KGHSH and CDR2 LQKENI come from the germline V gene.

The chain carries TRBV7-2 and TRBJ2-5, with 7 bases identical to TRBD1. The CDR3 runs to 13 residues. V was clipped by 5 bases and J by 2 bases; unmatched bases: 2. Germline values: CDR1 SGHTA, CDR2 FQGNSA. CDR3 protein: CASSRDRQETQYF. The CDR3 region has the DNA TGTGCCAGCAGCCGGGACAGACAAGAGACCCAGTACTTC.

The V gene is TRBV29-1, the J gene TRBJ2-1; 9 bases map to TRBD2. The CDR3 is 19 residues long. The germline V gene has CDR1 SQVTM and CDR2 ANQGSEA. Losses at the gene ends were 3 bases for V and 5 bases for J; bases not matched to a gene: 20. The CDR3 DNA follows: TGCAGCGTTGACCGGGCGGGAGGGCACTTTATAGGGGTTGACAATGAGCAGTTCTTC. Translation: CSVDRAGGHFIGVDNEQFF.

This chain joins TRBV5-4 and TRBJ2-5, with a weak D call TRBD2 (5 bases). Trimming cost V 0 bases and J 5 bases, with 11 bases left between them. This CDR3 contains 14 residues. Germline CDR1 and CDR2: SGHNT and YYREEE (reference sequence). CDR3 DNA: TGTGCCAGCAGCTTGGTGGGAGTAGGGGAGACCCAGTACTTC. Amino acids: CASSLVGVGETQYF.

The genes are TRBV7-4 and TRBJ2-5; D ambiguous. Germline V gives CDR1 SGHVT, CDR2 SQSDAQ. This CDR3 comprises 13 residues. V lost 0 bases and J 2 bases, leaving 4 bases between the germline ends. The CDR3 region is CASSLALQETQYF. The CDR3 DNA reads as TGTGCCAGCAGCTTAGCCTTACAAGAGACCCAGTACTTC.

The chain has TRBV9 and TRBJ1-5; D is ambiguous. The CDR3 runs to 14 residues. V was shortened by 6 bases and J by 5 bases, with 15 bases between the two germline ends. CDR1 SGDLS and CDR2 YYNGEE come from the germline V gene. CDR3 sequence reads: CASNSGRDHQPQHF. CDR3 DNA sequence: TGTGCCAGCAACTCCGGGAGAGATCATCAGCCCCAGCATTTT.

The chain carries TRBV10-2 and TRBJ2-4, with D possibly TRBD2 on 6 matching bases. The CDR3 sequence is 15 residues long. Trimming stripped 7 bases from V and 0 bases from J, with 13 bases between. From germline, CDR1 is WSHSY and CDR2 SAAADI. The CDR3 DNA is TGCGCCAGCAAAGAACTAGCCGGAGCCAAAAACATTCAGTACTTC. Its translation: CASKELAGAKNIQYF.

The rearrangement links TRBV7-8 to TRBJ1-1; possible D gene TRBD1, 5 bases. V lost 5 bases to trimming and J lost 6 bases, with 16 bases between them. From germline, CDR1 is SGHVS and CDR2 FQNEAQ. CDR3 length: 14 residues. The CDR3, as DNA: TGTGCCAGCAGCCCAAGTCGTACAGGTGCTGAAGCTTTCTTT. The encoded protein is CASSPSRTGAEAFF.

The rearrangement joins TRBV12-5 to TRBJ1-1, with D unresolved. Trimming pared 0 bases from V and 4 bases from J, leaving 18 bases between. This CDR3 has 17 amino acids. Germline lookup yields CDR1 LGHNT and CDR2 FRNRAP. In DNA form, the CDR3 reads TGTGCTAGTGGTTTGGTATCGGGCGGGGAGACGGGCACTGAAGCTTTCTTT. This gives the protein CASGLVSGGETGTEAFF.

The chain is built from TRBV6-1 and TRBJ1-6, with TRBD1 identical over 11 bases. J lost 8 bases, V lost 8 bases, and 5 bases had no gene match. The CDR3 consists of 14 residues. Germline CDR1 is MNHNS and CDR2 is SASEGT. The CDR3 coding sequence is TGTGCCAGCGTTTCGGGACAGGGGGATTCACCCCTCCACTTT. This sequence encodes CASVSGQGDSPLHF.

The sample holds one count of this clone. Written as DNA, the CDR3 is TGTGCCAGCAGCCCGGACCGCGGAGATACGCAGTATTTT. The encoded protein is CASSPDRGDTQYF. The chain couples TRBV6-9 to TRBJ2-3; D is undetermined. The CDR3 is 13 amino acids. Trimming took 6 bases from V and 5 from J, leaving 12 bases between them. Germline V gene data show CDR1 as MNHGY and CDR2 as SVAAGI.

This clone was seen just once. V is TRBV28 and J is TRBJ2-2; D is unclear. The CDR3 is made up of 14 amino acids. V shed 7 bases and J shed 1 base, with 10 bases lying between them. Germline V lookup: CDR1 MDHEN, CDR2 SYDVKM. CDR3 nucleotide sequence: TGTGCCAGCAACCTGGGCCTGAACACCGGGGAGCTGTTTTTT. Translated, it gives CASNLGLNTGELFF.

V and J are TRBV29-1 and TRBJ2-7; D is possibly TRBD1 or TRBD2 (5 bases each). Germline V gene data show CDR1 as SQVTM and CDR2 as ANQGSEA. The ends were cut back, 1 base at V and 2 bases at J, with 15 bases in the middle. The CDR3 is 15 amino acids. The CDR3 protein is CSVEGGDRTPYEQYF. In DNA form, the CDR3 reads TGCAGCGTTGAAGGTGGGGACCGGACTCCCTACGAGCAGTACTTC.